This T cell receptor (beta chain) was sequenced for a study of chemoradiotherapy in HPV16-positive cancers. This CDR3 is 15 amino acids long. The J segment lost 2 bases and the V segment lost 5 bases, leaving 7 bases of the junction unmatched. Germline lookup yields CDR1 SGHRS and CDR2 YFSETQ. Clones were sequenced by immunoSEQ multiplex PCR, and TCRdb holds only the in-frame ones, with some missing. The repertoire consists of under 30,000 clones, with roughly 94% occurring once and the leading ten covering 2.7%. The source of this sequence is a human donor with HPV-associated anogenital cancer. Sample collection was performed from a patient who underwent chemoradiotherapy. The genes are TRBV5-1 and TRBJ2-7; 10 positions match TRBD1. The CDR3 region has the DNA TGCGCCAGCAGTCTTGGACAGGGGGACGCCTACGAGCAGTACTTC. This sequence encodes CASSLGQGDAYEQYF.